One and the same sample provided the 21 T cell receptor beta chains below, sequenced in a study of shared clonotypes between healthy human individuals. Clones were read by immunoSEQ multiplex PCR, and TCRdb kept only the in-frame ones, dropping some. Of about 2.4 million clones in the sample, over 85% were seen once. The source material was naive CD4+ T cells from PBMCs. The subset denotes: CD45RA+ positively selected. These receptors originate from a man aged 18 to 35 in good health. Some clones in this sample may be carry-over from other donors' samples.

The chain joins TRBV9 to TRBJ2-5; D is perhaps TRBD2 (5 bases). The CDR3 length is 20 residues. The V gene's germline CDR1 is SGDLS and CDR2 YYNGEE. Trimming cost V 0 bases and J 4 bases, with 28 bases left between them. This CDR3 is CASSVGGEGAMLYPVETQYF. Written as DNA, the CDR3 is TGTGCCAGCAGCGTAGGTGGCGAGGGAGCCATGTTGTACCCGGTAGAGACCCAGTACTTC.

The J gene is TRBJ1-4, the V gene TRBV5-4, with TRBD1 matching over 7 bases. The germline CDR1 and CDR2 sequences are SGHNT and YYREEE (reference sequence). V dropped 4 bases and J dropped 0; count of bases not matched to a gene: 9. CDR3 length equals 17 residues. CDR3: CASSEKTGSSTNEKLFF. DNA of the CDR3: TGTGCCAGCAGCGAAAAGACAGGGTCCTCAACTAATGAAAAACTGTTTTTT.

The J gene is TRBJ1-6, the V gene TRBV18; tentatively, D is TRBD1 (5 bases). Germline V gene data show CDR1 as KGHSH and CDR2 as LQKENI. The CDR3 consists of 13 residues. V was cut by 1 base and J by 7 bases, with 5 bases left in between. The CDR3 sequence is CASSPQGNSPLHF. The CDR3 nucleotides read TGTGCCAGCTCACCACAGGGGAATTCACCCCTCCACTTT.

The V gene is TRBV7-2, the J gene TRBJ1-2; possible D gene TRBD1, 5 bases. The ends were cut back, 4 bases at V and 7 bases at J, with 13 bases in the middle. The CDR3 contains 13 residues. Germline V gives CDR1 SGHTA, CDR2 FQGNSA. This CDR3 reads CASSSTGGTGYTF. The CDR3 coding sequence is TGTGCCAGCAGCTCAACGGGGGGGACTGGCTACACCTTC.

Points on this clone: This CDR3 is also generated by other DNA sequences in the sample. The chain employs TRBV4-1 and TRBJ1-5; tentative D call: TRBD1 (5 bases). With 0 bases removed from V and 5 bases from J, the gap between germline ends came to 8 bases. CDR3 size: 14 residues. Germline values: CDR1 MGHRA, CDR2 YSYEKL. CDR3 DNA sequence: TGCGCCAGCAGCCAAGATGAAGGGGATCAGCCCCAGCATTTT. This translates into CASSQDEGDQPQHF.

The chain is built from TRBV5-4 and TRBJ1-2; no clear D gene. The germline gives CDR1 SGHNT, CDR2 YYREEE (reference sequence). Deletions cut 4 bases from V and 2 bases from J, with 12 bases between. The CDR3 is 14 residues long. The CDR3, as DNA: TGTGCCAGCAGCCGACGGGCGGAGAACTATGGCTACACCTTC. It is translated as CASSRRAENYGYTF. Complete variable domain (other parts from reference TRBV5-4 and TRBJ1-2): ETGVTQSPTHLIKTRGQQVTLRCSSQSGHNTVSWYQQALGQGPQFIFQYYREEENGRGNFPPRFSGLQFPNYSSELNVNALELDDSALYLCASSRRAENYGYTFGSGTRLTVV.

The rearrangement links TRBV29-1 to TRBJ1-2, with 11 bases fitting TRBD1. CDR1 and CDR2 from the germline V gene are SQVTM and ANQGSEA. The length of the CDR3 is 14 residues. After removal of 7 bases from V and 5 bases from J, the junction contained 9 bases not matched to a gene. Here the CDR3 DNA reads TGCAGCGCCTGGACAGGGGGCGCCTATTATGGCTACACCTTC. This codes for CSAWTGGAYYGYTF.

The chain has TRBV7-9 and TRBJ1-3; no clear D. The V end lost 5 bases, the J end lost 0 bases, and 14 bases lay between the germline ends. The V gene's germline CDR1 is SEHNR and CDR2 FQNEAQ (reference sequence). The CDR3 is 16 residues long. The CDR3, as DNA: TGTGCCAGCAGCCATACCCTCTGGTCCTCTGGAAACACCATATATTTT. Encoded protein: CASSHTLWSSGNTIYF. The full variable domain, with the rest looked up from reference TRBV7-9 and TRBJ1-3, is DTGVSQNPRHKITKRGQNVTFRCDPISEHNRLYWYRQTLGQGPEFLTYFQNEAQLEKSRLLSDRFSAERPKGSFSTLEIQRTEQGDSAMYLCASSHTLWSSGNTIYFGEGSWLTVV.

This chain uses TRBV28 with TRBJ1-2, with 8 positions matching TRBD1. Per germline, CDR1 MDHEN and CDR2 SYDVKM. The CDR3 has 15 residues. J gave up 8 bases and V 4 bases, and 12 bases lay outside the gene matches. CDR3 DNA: TGTGCCAGCAGTTACCGGGACAGGCAAATTCAGGGCTACACCTTC. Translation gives CASSYRDRQIQGYTF.

DNA for the CDR3: TGTGCCAGCAGGTTCAGGACAGGGGATCAGCCCCAGCATTTT. It translates to CASRFRTGDQPQHF. This sequence joins TRBV28 and TRBJ1-5, with 9 bases that match TRBD1. With V trimmed by 6 bases and J by 5 bases, 5 bases remained unmatched. The CDR3 contains 14 residues. Germline values: CDR1 MDHEN, CDR2 SYDVKM.

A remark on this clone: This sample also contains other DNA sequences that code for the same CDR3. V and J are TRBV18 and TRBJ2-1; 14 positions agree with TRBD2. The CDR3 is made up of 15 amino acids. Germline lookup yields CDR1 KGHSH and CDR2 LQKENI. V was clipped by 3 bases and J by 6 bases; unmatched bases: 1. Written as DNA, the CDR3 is TGTGCCAGCTCACCCGGACTAGCGGGAGGCAATGAGCAGTTCTTC. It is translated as CASSPGLAGGNEQFF.

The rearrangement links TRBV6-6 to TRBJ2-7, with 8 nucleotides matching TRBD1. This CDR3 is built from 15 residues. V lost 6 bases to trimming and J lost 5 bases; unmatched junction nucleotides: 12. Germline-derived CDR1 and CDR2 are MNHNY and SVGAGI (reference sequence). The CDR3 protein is CASRATTGQVDEQYF. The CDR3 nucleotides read TGTGCCAGCAGAGCCACCACGGGACAGGTGGACGAGCAGTACTTC.

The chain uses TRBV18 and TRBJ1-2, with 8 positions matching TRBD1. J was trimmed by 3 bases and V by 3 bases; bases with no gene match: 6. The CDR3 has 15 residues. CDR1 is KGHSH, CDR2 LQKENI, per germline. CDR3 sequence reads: CASSPSNRGDYGYTF. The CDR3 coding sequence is TGTGCCAGCTCACCTTCTAACAGGGGGGACTATGGCTACACCTTC.

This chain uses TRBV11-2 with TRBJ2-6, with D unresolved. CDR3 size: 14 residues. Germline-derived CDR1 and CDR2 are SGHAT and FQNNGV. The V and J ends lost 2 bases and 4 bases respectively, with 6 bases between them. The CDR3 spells CASSLSAGANVLTF. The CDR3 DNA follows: TGTGCCAGCAGCTTATCGGCCGGGGCCAACGTCCTGACTTTC.

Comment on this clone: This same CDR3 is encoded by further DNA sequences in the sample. CDR3 nucleotide sequence: TGCGCCAGCAGCTTGGGTGGACCTGGAAACACCATATATTTT. It specifies CASSLGGPGNTIYF. The chain recombines TRBV5-1 with TRBJ1-3; no definite D call. Germline V lookup: CDR1 SGHRS, CDR2 YFSETQ. The V end lost 0 bases, the J end lost 2 bases, and 6 bases lay between the germline ends. This CDR3 spans 14 amino acids.

Written as DNA, the CDR3 is TGTGCCAGCAGTGTCGTCGATCGGGACACTGAAGCTTTCTTT. Protein product: CASSVVDRDTEAFF. The chain couples TRBV6-1 to TRBJ1-1; D gene uncertain. This CDR3 has 14 amino acids. The germline V gene has CDR1 MNHNS and CDR2 SASEGT. Trimming stripped 4 bases from V and 3 bases from J, with 12 bases between.

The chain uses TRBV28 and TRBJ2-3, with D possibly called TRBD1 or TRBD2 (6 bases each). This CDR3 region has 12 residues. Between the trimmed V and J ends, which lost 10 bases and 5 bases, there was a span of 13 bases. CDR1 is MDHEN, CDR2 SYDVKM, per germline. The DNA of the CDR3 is TGTGCCATCGGGGGCATGAGAGATACGCAGTATTTT. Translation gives CAIGGMRDTQYF.

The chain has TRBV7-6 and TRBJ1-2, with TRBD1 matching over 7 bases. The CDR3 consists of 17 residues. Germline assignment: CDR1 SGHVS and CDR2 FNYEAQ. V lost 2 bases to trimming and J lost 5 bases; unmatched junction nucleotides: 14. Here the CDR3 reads CASSLRSLEGADYGYTF. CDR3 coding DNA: TGTGCCAGCAGCTTAAGGTCCCTGGAGGGGGCGGATTATGGCTACACCTTC. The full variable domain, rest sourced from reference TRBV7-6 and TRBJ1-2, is GAGVSQSPRYKVTKRGQDVALRCDPISGHVSLYWYRQALGQGPEFLTYFNYEAQQDKSGLPNDRFSAERPEGSISTLTIQRTEQRDSAMYRCASSLRSLEGADYGYTFGSGTRLTVV.

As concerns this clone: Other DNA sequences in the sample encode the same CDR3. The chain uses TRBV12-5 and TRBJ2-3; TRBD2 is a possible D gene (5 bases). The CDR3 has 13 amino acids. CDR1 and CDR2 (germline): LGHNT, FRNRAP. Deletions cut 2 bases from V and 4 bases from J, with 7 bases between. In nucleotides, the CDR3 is TGTGCTAGTGGTTTGACGGGATCAGATACGCAGTATTTT. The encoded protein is CASGLTGSDTQYF.

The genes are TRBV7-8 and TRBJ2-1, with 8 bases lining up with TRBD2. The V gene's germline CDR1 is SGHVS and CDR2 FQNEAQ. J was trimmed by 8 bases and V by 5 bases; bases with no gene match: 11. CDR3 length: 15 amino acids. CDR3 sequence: CASSRGLAVGYEQFF. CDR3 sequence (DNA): TGTGCCAGCAGCCGTGGACTAGCAGTCGGGTATGAGCAGTTCTTC.

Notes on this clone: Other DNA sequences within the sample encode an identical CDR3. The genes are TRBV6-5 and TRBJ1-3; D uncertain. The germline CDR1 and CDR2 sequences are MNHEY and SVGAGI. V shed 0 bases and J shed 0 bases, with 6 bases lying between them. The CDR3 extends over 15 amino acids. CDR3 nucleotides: TGTGCCAGCAGTTACTCTCCGGCCTCTGGAAACACCATATATTTT. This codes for CASSYSPASGNTIYF.